This TCR beta chain was documented in a study of blood T cell repertoires in COVID-19 (TCRdb year 2020). Looking at the study overall: Samples covering the acute and convalescent phases of COVID-19 were provided by collaborators in the United States, Italy and Spain. The prospective study material was composed of cDNA or gDNA derived from T cells, B-cell-depleted T cells, or PBMCs. Subjects who had been exposed to COVID-19, were actively infected with it, or had recovered from it provided the deeply sampled blood TCRbeta repertoires that made up the dataset. The repertoires were made available in a free public database intended to serve as a resource for research on the immune response to SARS-CoV-2. The samples were drawn from the first 160 participants of the ongoing ImmuneRACE study and from 1,254 subjects provided by 6 global collaborators. A de-identified subject ID, COVID-19 status, age in years and sex were almost always included in the sample metadata. Where HLA class I and class II types were available, the types were taken from metadata supplied by the sample provider, not from assay-based typing.

Whole blood was collected in K2EDTA tubes by collaborating institutions according to the institutions' own protocols. For TCRbeta analysis, collaborators shipped samples as frozen whole blood, isolated PBMCs, or DNA extracted from either of those sample types. Regarding this clone: The antigen it recognizes is unknown. One base away there is no much larger clone; base qualities are not given.

TCRbeta CDR3 regions were amplified from genomic DNA using the immunoSEQ Assay, a bias-controlled multiplex PCR. Per the original workflow: The number of nucleated cells in each sample was estimated by amplification of reference gene primers within the assay. Sequence reads were collapsed and filtered to measure the absolute abundance of every unique TCRbeta CDR3 rearrangement. For each sample, productive Simpson clonality was calculated by taking the square root of Simpson's diversity index across productive rearrangements. Entries here come from immuneACCESS through TCRdb and include only in-frame sequences with V and J called. Some clones fail to appear in such tables; in the studies checked, an unresolved V gene covers under half of the shortfall, and the cause of the remainder is unknown. That table supplies the V and J calls and clone size; D and trimming were determined from the DNA. This sample holds about 210,000 clones; around 82% were observed only once. The top ten clones comprise roughly 13% of the sample.

Overall study outcomes, separate from this receptor: Clinical and demographic metadata were provided uncurated, with the amount varying by source and participant.

V lost 3 bases and J lost 7 bases, and the count of bases not matched to a germline gene is 5. There are 15 amino acids in the CDR3, from cysteine to phenylalanine inclusive. Kept here is only the CDR3 DNA, which spans 45 bases and is read in frame from base 1. The germline V gene provides CDR1 SGHRS and CDR2 YFSETQ. The TCR was taken from a human donor in a cohort sampled during active COVID-19. The sequence is built from TRBV5-1 and TRBJ2-2, with 11 middle bases fitting TRBD1. The sequencing sample was made of peripheral blood. Here is the DNA: TGCGCCAGCAGCTCCCGGACAGGGGGCGGCGGGGAGCTGTTTTTT. The translation is CASSSRTGGGGELFF. The full variable domain, with segments outside the CDR3 supplied by the reference TRBV5-1 and TRBJ2-2 proteins, appears as KAGVTQTPRYLIKTRGQQVTLSCSPISGHRSVSWYQQTPGQGLQFLFEYFSETQRNKGNFPGRFSGRQFSNSRSEMNVSTLELGDSALYLCASSSRTGGGGELFFGEGSRLTVL.